The sequence of this TCR beta chain was determined in a study of metastatic and nonmetastatic thyroid tumors. Study-wide background: From malignant and benign thyroid patients, repertoires in blood and in tumor or nodule tissue were compared. Whole-study results and caveats: Within blood and tumor, benign nodules reportedly had significantly lower TCR beta diversity than malignant thyroid tumors did.

Thyroid surgery was preceded by no treatment in any patient. The CDR3 has 14 residues. Between the trimmed V and J ends, which lost 4 bases and 0 bases, there was a span of 11 bases. Germline CDR1 is SGHDT and CDR2 is YYEEEE. Only one count was recorded for this clone. Its antigen is as yet unknown. Original data processing: A distant-metastasis classifier for papillary thyroid cancer was built using CDR3 differences across clinicopathological groups. TCRdb re-called clones from the PCR reads using MiXCR. The authors' filters were not applied to this entry. This table holds roughly 13,000 clones, 29% found once.

The gene calls are TRBV5-6 and TRBJ2-7; D remains unclear. This TCR was recovered from a female donor with papillary thyroid cancer or a benign thyroid nodule (not recorded which). Some clones in this sample may be carry-over from other donors' samples. Sequenced sample: blood. The DNA for the CDR3 is TGTGCCAGCAGCACCCGGGCCTTCTCCTACGAGCAGTACTTC. Amino acids: CASSTRAFSYEQYF.